A single sample is the source of the 16 T cell receptor beta chains below, sequenced in a study of cytomegalovirus exposure and HLA in healthy donors. PCR employed 60 Vbeta and 13 Jbeta primers. The repertoire was sequenced with immunoSEQ multiplex PCR; TCRdb's copy has only in-frame clones and lacks some. The data contain around 250,000 clones, about 80% of them singletons. The sequencing sample was made of PBMCs. The receptor source for this set is a woman aged 55-70 years in good health and CMV-seropositive.

The chain links TRBV13 to TRBJ2-7; 9 nucleotides align to TRBD2. Germline-derived CDR1 and CDR2 are PRHDT and FYEKMQ (reference sequence). The CDR3 spans 14 residues. V shed 3 bases and J 4 bases; nucleotides not matched to a gene: 4. The DNA for the CDR3 is TGTGCCAGCAGCTTGTGGCTAGCGGGATACGAGCAGTACTTC. Protein: CASSLWLAGYEQYF. The full variable domain, in which reference TRBV13 and TRBJ2-7 provide the parts outside the CDR3, is AAGVIQSPRHLIKEKRETATLKCYPIPRHDTVYWYQQGPGQDPQFLISFYEKMQSDKGSIPDRFSAQQFSDYHSELNMSSLELGDSALYFCASSLWLAGYEQYFGPGTRLTVT.

V and J are TRBV5-1 and TRBJ1-1; tentative D call: TRBD1 (6 bases). Germline CDR1 and CDR2: SGHRS and YFSETQ. There are 14 residues in the CDR3. V shed 4 bases and J shed 1 base, with 11 bases lying between them. CDR3 sequence: CASSLRTENTEAFF. CDR3 bases: TGCGCCAGCAGCCTCCGGACAGAGAACACTGAAGCTTTCTTT. Looking up the rest from reference TRBV5-1 and TRBJ1-1 gives the full variable domain: KAGVTQTPRYLIKTRGQQVTLSCSPISGHRSVSWYQQTPGQGLQFLFEYFSETQRNKGNFPGRFSGRQFSNSRSEMNVSTLELGDSALYLCASSLRTENTEAFFGQGTRLTVV.

The CDR3 loop reads CARELTGTGETQYF. The CDR3 DNA reads TGTGCCAGGGAACTAACAGGGACCGGCGAGACCCAGTACTTC. This chain links TRBV19 with TRBJ2-5; tentative D call: TRBD1 (6 bases). Germline values: CDR1 LNHDA, CDR2 SQIVND (reference sequence). V lost 9 bases and J lost 5, with 19 bases in between. The CDR3 is 14 amino acids.

The chain carries TRBV29-1 and TRBJ1-2; 9 nucleotides agree with TRBD1. The CDR3 is 13 residues long. With V trimmed by 7 bases and J by 2 bases, 5 bases remained unmatched. CDR1 and CDR2 (germline): SQVTM, ANQGSEA. DNA of the CDR3: TGCAGCGGACGGGACAGGGAGAACTATGGCTACACCTTC. This translates into CSGRDRENYGYTF.

This chain uses TRBV7-2 with TRBJ1-1, with D hard to call. The V end was cut by 2 bases, the J end by 6 bases, with 7 bases between. The length of the CDR3 is 12 residues. Per the germline V gene, CDR1 is SGHTA and CDR2 is FQGNSA. CDR3 sequence reads: CASSLSRAEAFF. Here the CDR3 DNA reads TGTGCCAGCAGCTTATCGAGGGCTGAAGCTTTCTTT.

CDR3 coding DNA: TGTGCCAGCAGCTTAGCAGGAGGGATCGGAAACACCATATATTTT. It translates to CASSLAGGIGNTIYF. This sequence joins TRBV7-2 and TRBJ1-3; no clear D gene. Germline V gene sequence: CDR1 SGHTA, CDR2 FQGNSA. V lost 0 bases and J 4 bases, leaving 10 bases between the germline ends. The CDR3 runs to 15 residues.

Many counts were recorded for this clone. This chain links TRBV5-4 with TRBJ2-1; tentative D call: TRBD2 (6 bases). The CDR3 extends over 14 amino acids. The V end was cut by 3 bases, the J end by 9 bases, with 16 bases between. CDR1 and CDR2 (germline): SGHNT, YYREEE (reference sequence). CDR3 in amino acids: CASSSADLGGEQFF. CDR3 DNA sequence: TGTGCCAGCAGCTCGGCGGACTTGGGGGGTGAGCAGTTCTTC.

The rearrangement uses TRBV5-1 and TRBJ2-2, with D possibly matching TRBD2 (5 bases). This CDR3 comprises 16 residues. Germline CDR1 and CDR2: SGHRS and YFSETQ. Trimming removed 3 bases from V and 0 bases from J, with 12 bases in between. CDR3 coding DNA: TGCGCCAGCAGCTCTCGGCGGGCCACGAACACCGGGGAGCTGTTTTTT. Its translation: CASSSRRATNTGELFF.

This clone was seen a few times. The J gene is TRBJ2-7, the V gene TRBV10-1, with D perhaps TRBD2 (5 bases). Germline values: CDR1 WNHNN, CDR2 SYGVQD (reference sequence). CDR3 length: 14 residues. V gave up 3 bases and J gave up 2 bases, with 11 bases separating them. The CDR3 DNA is TGCGCCAGCAGTGACGTCGAGGGCCCCTACGAGCAGTACTTC. Encoded protein: CASSDVEGPYEQYF.

This clone was observed a single time. This chain joins TRBV6-4 and TRBJ1-1, with a weak D call TRBD1 (5 bases). The CDR3 contains 11 residues. CDR1 is MRHNA, CDR2 SNTAGT, per germline. V was cut by 9 bases and J by 3 bases, with 8 bases left in between. The CDR3 sequence is CARGGDTEAFF. The CDR3 DNA follows: TGTGCCAGGGGAGGGGACACTGAAGCTTTCTTT.

The chain combines TRBV10-2 with TRBJ1-2, with 8 bases lining up with TRBD1. Germline V gene sequence: CDR1 WSHSY, CDR2 SAAADI. The V and J ends lost 3 bases and 7 bases, in that order; junction bases with no gene match: 7. The CDR3 runs 14 residues. The CDR3 loop is CASSETGGMGGYTF. In DNA form, the CDR3 reads TGCGCCAGCAGTGAAACAGGGGGAATGGGTGGCTACACCTTC.

This clone was detected only a few times. This rearrangement joins TRBV27 to TRBJ2-1; TRBD2 matches 9 bases. Germline assignment: CDR1 MNHEY and CDR2 SMNVEV (reference sequence). The junction had 5 bases not matched to a gene; V was cut back by 2 bases and J by 9 bases. The CDR3 is 14 amino acids. This CDR3 is CASSLVAGGGEQFF. CDR3 nucleotide sequence: TGTGCCAGCAGTTTAGTGGCGGGAGGGGGTGAGCAGTTCTTC.

The chain combines TRBV6-1 with TRBJ2-2; the D is unclear. The V gene's germline CDR1 is MNHNS and CDR2 SASEGT. This CDR3 comprises 12 residues. The V gene lost 5 bases and the J gene lost 5 bases, with 6 bases spanning the gap. CDR3 region: CASSLVTGELFF. The CDR3 region has the DNA TGTGCCAGCAGTCTAGTAACCGGGGAGCTGTTTTTT.

V gene TRBV18 combines with J gene TRBJ2-7; no reliable D call. Trimming took off 3 bases at V and 5 bases at J, with 5 bases between the two ends. Germline V CDR1 and CDR2: KGHSH, LQKENI. There are 11 residues in the CDR3. CDR3 nucleotides: TGTGCCAGCTCACCGGCGGACGAGCAGTACTTC. It yields the protein CASSPADEQYF.

The J gene is TRBJ2-2, the V gene TRBV5-4, with 8 positions matching TRBD2. The CDR3 runs to 16 residues. V trimming: 4 bases; J trimming: 7 bases; junction bases outside the gene matches: 12. Per germline, CDR1 SGHNT and CDR2 YYREEE (reference sequence). CDR3 nucleotides: TGTGCCAGCAGCATTCCCGGGAGGGCCCGGGGCGGGGAGCTGTTTTTT. Translating gives CASSIPGRARGGELFF.

V and J are TRBV28 and TRBJ2-7; TRBD1 aligns across 10 bases. V lost 6 bases and J lost 3; bases outside the gene matches: 8. Per the germline V gene, CDR1 is MDHEN and CDR2 is SYDVKM. The CDR3 spans 15 residues. CDR3 protein: CASSLLGTGVYEQYF. For the CDR3, the DNA is TGTGCCAGCAGCCTGCTAGGGACAGGGGTCTACGAGCAGTACTTC.